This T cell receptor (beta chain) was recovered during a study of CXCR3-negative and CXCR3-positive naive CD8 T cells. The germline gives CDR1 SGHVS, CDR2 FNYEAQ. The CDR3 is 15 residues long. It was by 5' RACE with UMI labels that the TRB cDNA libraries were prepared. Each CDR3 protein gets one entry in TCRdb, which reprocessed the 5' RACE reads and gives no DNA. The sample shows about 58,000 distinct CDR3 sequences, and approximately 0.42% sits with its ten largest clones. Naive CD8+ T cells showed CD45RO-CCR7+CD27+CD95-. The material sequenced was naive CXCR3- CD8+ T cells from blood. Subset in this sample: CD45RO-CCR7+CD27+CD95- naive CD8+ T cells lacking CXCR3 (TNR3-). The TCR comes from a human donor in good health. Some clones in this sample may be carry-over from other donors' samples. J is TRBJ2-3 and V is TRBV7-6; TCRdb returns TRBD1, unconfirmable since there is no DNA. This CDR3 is CASSSRQGGTDTQYF.